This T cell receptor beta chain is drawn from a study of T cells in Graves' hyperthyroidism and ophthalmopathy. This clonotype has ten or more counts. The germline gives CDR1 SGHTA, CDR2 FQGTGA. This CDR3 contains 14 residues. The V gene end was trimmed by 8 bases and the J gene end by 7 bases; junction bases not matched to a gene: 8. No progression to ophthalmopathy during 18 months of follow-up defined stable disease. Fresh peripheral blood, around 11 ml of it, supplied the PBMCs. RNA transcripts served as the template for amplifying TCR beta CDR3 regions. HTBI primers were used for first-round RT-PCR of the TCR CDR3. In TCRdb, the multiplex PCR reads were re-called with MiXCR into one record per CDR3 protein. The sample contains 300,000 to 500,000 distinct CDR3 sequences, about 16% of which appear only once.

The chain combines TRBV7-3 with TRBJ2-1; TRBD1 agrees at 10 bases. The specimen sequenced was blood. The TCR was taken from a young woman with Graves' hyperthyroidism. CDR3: CASRRQGATNEQFF. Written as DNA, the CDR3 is TGTGCCAGCCGACGACAGGGGGCTACTAATGAGCAGTTCTTC.